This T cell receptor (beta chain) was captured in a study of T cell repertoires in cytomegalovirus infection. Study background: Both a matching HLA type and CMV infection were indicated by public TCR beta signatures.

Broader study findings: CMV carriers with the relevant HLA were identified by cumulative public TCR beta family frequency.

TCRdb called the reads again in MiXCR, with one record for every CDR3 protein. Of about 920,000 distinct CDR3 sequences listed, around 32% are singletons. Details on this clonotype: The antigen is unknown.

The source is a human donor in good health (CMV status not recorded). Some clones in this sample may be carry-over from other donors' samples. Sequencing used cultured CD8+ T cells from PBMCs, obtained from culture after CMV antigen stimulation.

Here the CDR3 reads CAISVLDLRSSGNQPQHF. The CDR3 DNA is TGTGCCATCAGTGTGTTGGACCTTCGGAGTAGTGGCAATCAGCCCCAGCATTTT. The chain couples TRBV10-3 to TRBJ1-5; D uncertain. Germline CDR1 reads ENHRY; CDR2 reads SYGVKD. Trimming removed 4 bases from V and 2 bases from J, with 21 bases in between. The CDR3 contains 18 residues.